The source of this T cell receptor beta chain is a study of T cell responses to AZD1222 COVID-19 vaccine. The overall study: The study pooled second doses at about 4 or about 12 weeks.

Only in-frame clones appear in the TCRdb table, and some are missing; sequencing was by immunoSEQ multiplex PCR. The sample yields over 100,000 clones, more than 75% seen once. Study-level points and caveats: Reportedly, close to half of spike-specific TCRs are directed against unmutated variant regions. CD4 TCRs associated with vaccination spanned spike, dominating at 160-218 and 743-854. After the peak T cell response, and only then, were repertoires sampled.

Turning to this clone: The antigen is undetermined.

Germline assignment: CDR1 DFQATT and CDR2 SNEGSKA (reference sequence). The CDR3 sequence is 14 residues long. V was clipped by 3 bases and J by 0 bases, with 10 bases between them. The chain couples TRBV20-1 to TRBJ2-3; D unclear. This TCR was sampled from an adult in good health. Sequencing used peripheral blood, obtained on day 0 of AZD1222 vaccination. The CDR3 here is CSASGVPSTDTQYF. CDR3 DNA: TGCAGTGCTAGTGGTGTGCCTAGCACAGATACGCAGTATTTT.